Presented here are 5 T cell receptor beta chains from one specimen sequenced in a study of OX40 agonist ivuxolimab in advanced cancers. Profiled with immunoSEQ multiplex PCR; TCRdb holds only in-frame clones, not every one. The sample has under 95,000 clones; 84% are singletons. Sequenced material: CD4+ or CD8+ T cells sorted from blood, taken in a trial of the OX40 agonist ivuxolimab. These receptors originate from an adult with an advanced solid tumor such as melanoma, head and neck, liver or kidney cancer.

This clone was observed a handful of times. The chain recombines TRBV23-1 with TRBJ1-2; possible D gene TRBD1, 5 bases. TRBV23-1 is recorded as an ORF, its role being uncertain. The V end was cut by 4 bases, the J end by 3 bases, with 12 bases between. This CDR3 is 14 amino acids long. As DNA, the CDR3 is TGCGCCAGCAGTCTTGCGGGGGAGGACTATGGCTACACCTTC. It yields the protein CASSLAGEDYGYTF.

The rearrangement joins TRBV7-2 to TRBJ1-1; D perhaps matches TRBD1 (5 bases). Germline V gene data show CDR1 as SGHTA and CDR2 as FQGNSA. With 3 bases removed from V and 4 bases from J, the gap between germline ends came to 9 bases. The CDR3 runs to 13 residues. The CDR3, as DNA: TGTGCCAGCAGCTTCGGGGGGGGCACTGAAGCTTTCTTT. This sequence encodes CASSFGGGTEAFF.

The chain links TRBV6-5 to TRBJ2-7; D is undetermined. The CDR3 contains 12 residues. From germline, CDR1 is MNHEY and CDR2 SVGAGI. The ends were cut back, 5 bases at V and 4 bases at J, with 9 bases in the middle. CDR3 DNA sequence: TGTGCCAGCAGTATACCCATTTACGAGCAGTACGTC. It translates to CASSIPIYEQYV.

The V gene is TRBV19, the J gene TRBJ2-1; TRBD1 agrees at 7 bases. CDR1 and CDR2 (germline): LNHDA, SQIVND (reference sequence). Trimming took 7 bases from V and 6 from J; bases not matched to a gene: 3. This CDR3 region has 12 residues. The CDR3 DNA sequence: TGTGCCAGTAAAAGACAGGGCAATGAGCAGTTCTTC. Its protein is CASKRQGNEQFF.

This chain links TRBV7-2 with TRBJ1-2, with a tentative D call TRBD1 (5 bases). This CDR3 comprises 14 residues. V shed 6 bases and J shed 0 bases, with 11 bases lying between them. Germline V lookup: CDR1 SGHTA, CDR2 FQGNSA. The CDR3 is CASSYRFSNYGYTF. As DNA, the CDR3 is TGTGCCAGCAGTTACAGGTTTTCTAACTATGGCTACACCTTC.